This T cell receptor beta chain was retrieved from a study of OX40 agonist ivuxolimab in advanced cancers. Study information: The patients received agonistic anti-OX40 (CD134) antibody ivuxolimab. Patients assigned to dose escalation were diagnosed with hepatocellular carcinoma, melanoma, renal cell or head and neck cancer. Whole-study results and caveats: At 0.1 to 3.0 mg/kg and by week 6, clonal expansion occurred in CD4+ and CD8+ blood T cells.

Looked up from germline, CDR1 is SEHNR and CDR2 is FQNEAQ (reference sequence). The CDR3 length is 15 residues. Trimming stripped 5 bases from V and 4 bases from J, with 15 bases between. The data were produced by immunoSEQ multiplex PCR, yet TCRdb's version contains in-frame clones alone and is incomplete. The data show some 86,000 clones, approximately 94% seen once. At baseline, cycle 4 day 1, and cycle 7 day 1, blood was sampled. In its sample, this clone was seen once. The antigen remains undetermined. The sequence came from an adult with an advanced solid tumor such as melanoma, head and neck, liver or kidney cancer. The J gene is TRBJ2-1, the V gene TRBV7-9; a weak D match, TRBD1 (8 bases). The source material was CD4+ or CD8+ T cells sorted from blood, sampled in a trial of the OX40 agonist ivuxolimab. As DNA, the CDR3 is TGTGCCAGCAGCCTTCGGGGGGACAGGTACAATGAGCAGTTCTTC. Translation gives CASSLRGDRYNEQFF.